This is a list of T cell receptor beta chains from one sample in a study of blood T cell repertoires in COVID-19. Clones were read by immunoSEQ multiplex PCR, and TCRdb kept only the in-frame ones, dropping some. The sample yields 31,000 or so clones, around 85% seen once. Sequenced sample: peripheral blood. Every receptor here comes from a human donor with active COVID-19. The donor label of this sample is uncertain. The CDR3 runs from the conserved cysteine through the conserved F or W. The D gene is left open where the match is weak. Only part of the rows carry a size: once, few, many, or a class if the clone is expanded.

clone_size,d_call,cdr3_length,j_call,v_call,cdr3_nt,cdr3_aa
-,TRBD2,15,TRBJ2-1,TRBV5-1,TGCGCCAGCAGCTCCGGGACTATCAATTACAATGAGCAGTTCTTC,CASSSGTINYNEQFF
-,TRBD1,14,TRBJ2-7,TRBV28,TGTGCCAGCAGTGGACAGGGGCCGTCCTACGAGCAGTACTTC,CASSGQGPSYEQYF
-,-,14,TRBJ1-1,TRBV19,TGTGCCAGTAGTCCGCGATACCGGGACTTAGAAGCTTTCTTT,CASSPRYRDLEAFF
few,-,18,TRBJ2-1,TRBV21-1,TGTGCCAGCAGCAAAGAAGGGGGACTAAGCGGGGTGTACAATGAGCAGTTCTTC,CASSKEGGLSGVYNEQFF
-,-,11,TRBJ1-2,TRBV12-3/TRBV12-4,TGTGCCAGCAGTTTACAGGGCGGCTACACCTTC,CASSLQGGYTF
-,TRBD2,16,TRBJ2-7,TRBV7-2,TGTGCCAGCAGCTTAACCTTTTCGGGGGGGACCTACGAGCAGTACTTC,CASSLTFSGGTYEQYF
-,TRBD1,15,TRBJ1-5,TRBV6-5,TGTGCCAGCAGTTACTCGAGACAGGGGCATCAGCCCCAGCATTTT,CASSYSRQGHQPQHF
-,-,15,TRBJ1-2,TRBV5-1,TGCGCCAGCAGCTTAGACACAAACAATGCCTATGGCTACACCTTC,CASSLDTNNAYGYTF
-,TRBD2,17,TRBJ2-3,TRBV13,TGTGCCAGCAGCTCCCGGACTAGCGGGGGAATCACAGATACGCAGTATTTT,CASSSRTSGGITDTQYF
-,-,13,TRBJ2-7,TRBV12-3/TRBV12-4,TGTGCCAGCAGTTTAAGCGGCAACTACGAGCAGTACTTC,CASSLSGNYEQYF
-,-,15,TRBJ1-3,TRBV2,TGTGCCAGCAGTGAACAGGGCAGCTCTGGAAACACCATATATTTT,CASSEQGSSGNTIYF
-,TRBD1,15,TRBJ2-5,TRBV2,TGTGCCAGCAGAGTTAGACAGGGGGCGCGGGAGACCCAGTACTTC,CASRVRQGARETQYF
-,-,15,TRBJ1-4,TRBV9,TGTGCCAGCAGCGCCCTACAGGGCCCTAATGAAAAACTGTTTTTT,CASSALQGPNEKLFF
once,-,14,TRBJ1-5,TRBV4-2,TGTGCCAGCAGCCAAGTAGGGGTTGGGCAGCCCCAGCATTTT,CASSQVGVGQPQHF
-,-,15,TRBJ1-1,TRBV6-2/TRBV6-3,TGTGCCAGCAGTTACTCCCGGGCGGGGAACACTGAAGCTTTCTTT,CASSYSRAGNTEAFF
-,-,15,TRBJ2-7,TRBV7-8,TGTGCCAGCAGCCCGCCGGCGGGCCATACCTACGAGCAGTACTTC,CASSPPAGHTYEQYF
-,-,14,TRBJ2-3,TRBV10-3,TGTGCCATCAGTGGCGACACAGGCACAGATACGCAGTATTTT,CAISGDTGTDTQYF
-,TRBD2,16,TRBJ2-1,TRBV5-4,TGTGCCAGCAGCCGAGCCCCGGGGGGGGTCTACAATGAGCAGTTCTTC,CASSRAPGGVYNEQFF
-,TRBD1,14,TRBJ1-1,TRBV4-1,TGCGCCAGCAGCCAAGAAAAGGGGGCGACTGAAGCTTTCTTT,CASSQEKGATEAFF
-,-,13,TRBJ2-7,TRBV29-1,TGCAGCGTTGAAGATCCGGGCTCCTACGAGCAGTACTTC,CSVEDPGSYEQYF
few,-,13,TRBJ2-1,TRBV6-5,TGTGCCAGGGCAATGACAGTAGGGCATGAGCAGTTCTTC,CARAMTVGHEQFF
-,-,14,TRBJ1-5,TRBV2,TGTGCCAGCGATGGCGGTATGGGCAATCAGCCCCAGCATTTT,CASDGGMGNQPQHF
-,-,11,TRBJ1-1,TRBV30,TGTGCCATGACAGCTAACACTGAAGCTTTCTTT,CAMTANTEAFF
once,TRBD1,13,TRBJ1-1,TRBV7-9,TGTGCCAGCAGTAACACAGGGGTTACTGAAGCTTTCTTT,CASSNTGVTEAFF
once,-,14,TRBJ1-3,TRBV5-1,TGCGCCAGCAGCTTGTGGGGGGCTGGAAACACCATATATTTT,CASSLWGAGNTIYF
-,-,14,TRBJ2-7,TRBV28,TGTGCCAGCAGGGGCTATAGCGGCTCCTACGAGCAGTACTTC,CASRGYSGSYEQYF
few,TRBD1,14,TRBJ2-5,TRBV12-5,TGTGCTAGTGGCGACAGGGTTGTCGGTGAGACCCAGTACTTC,CASGDRVVGETQYF
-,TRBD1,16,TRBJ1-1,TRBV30,TGTGCCTGGACTTACTTAGGAGGGGCAGGGGGCACTGAAGCTTTCTTT,CAWTYLGGAGGTEAFF
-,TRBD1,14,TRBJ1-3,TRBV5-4,TGTGCCAGCAGCTTGGCGGCGACAGGGGACACCATATATTTT,CASSLAATGDTIYF
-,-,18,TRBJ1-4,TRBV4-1,TGCGCCAGCAGCCTAGCACTTGACAGGTTTGCAACTAATGAAAAACTGTTTTTT,CASSLALDRFATNEKLFF
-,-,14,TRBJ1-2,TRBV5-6,TGTGCCAGCAGCTTGAGTGACAACAACTATGGCTACACCTTC,CASSLSDNNYGYTF
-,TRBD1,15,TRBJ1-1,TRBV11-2,TGTGCCAGCAGCTTCACAGGGGGCAGGAACACTGAAGCTTTCTTT,CASSFTGGRNTEAFF
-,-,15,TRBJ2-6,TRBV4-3,TGCGCCAGCAGCCACGAGGGTTATGGGGCCAACGTCCTGACTTTC,CASSHEGYGANVLTF
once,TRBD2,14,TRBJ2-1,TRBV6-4,TGTGCCAGCAGTCCCGGGACTATAGCGAATGAGCAGTTCTTC,CASSPGTIANEQFF
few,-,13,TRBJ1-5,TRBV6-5,TGTGCCAGCAGTCGAAAAGAGGGTCAGCCCCAGCATTTT,CASSRKEGQPQHF
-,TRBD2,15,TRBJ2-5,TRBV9,TGTGCCAGCAGCGTAGGATCTAGCGGTCAAGAGACCCAGTACTTC,CASSVGSSGQETQYF
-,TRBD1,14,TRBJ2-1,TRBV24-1,TGTGCCACCAGTGAGGCAGGGGGCTACAATGAGCAGTTCTTC,CATSEAGGYNEQFF
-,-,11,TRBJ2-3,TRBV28,TGTGCCAGCGGCCGCACAGATACGCAGTATTTT,CASGRTDTQYF
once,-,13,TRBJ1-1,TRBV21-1,TGTGCCAGCAGCAGGGGGCGAGACACTGAAGCTTTCTTT,CASSRGRDTEAFF
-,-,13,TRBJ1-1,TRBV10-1,TGCGCCAGCAGTGTTAAATCACGGGCTGAAGCTTTCTTT,CASSVKSRAEAFF
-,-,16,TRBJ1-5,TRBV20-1,TGCAGTGCTAGTCCCACCCCCGGCGGGAACAATCAGCCCCAGCATTTT,CSASPTPGGNNQPQHF
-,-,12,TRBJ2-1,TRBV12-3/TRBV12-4,TGTGCCAGCAGTTTAATCTACTATGAGCAGTTCTTC,CASSLIYYEQFF
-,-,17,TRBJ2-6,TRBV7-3,TGTGCCAGCAGCGATACCAGGGCCCACTCTGGGGCCAACGTCCTGACTTTC,CASSDTRAHSGANVLTF
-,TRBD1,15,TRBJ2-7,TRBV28,TGTGCCAGCAGTCCTTCGTCAGGGGGAACCTACGAGCAGTACTTC,CASSPSSGGTYEQYF
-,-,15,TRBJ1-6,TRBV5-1,TGCGCCAGCAGCTTGGCCCCGGGACATCATTCACCCCTCCACTTT,CASSLAPGHHSPLHF
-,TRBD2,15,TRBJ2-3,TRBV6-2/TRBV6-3,TGTGCCAGCAGTTACCAAGCGGGGAACACAGATACGCAGTATTTT,CASSYQAGNTDTQYF
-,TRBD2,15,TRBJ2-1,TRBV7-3,TGTGCCAGCAGCTTAGGGACTAGTCGGTACAATGAGCAGTTCTTC,CASSLGTSRYNEQFF
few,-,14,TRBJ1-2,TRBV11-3,TGTGCCAGCAGCTTAGACAGGGCATCCTATGGCTACACCTTC,CASSLDRASYGYTF
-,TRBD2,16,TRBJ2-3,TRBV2,TGTGCCAGCAGCCGCCCTAAGCGGGGGGCAACAGATACGCAGTATTTT,CASSRPKRGATDTQYF
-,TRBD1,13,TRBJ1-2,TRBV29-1,TGCAGCGATCGACAGGGAATCTTCTATGGCTACACCTTC,CSDRQGIFYGYTF
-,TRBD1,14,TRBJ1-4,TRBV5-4,TGTGCCAGCAGCACCGCGACAGGGAATGAAAAACTGTTTTTT,CASSTATGNEKLFF
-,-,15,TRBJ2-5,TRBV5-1,TGCGCCAGCAGCCTGTCGACTAGATTTCAAGAGACCCAGTACTTC,CASSLSTRFQETQYF
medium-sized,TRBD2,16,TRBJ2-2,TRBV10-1,TGCGCCAGCAGCCTTTCTAGCGGGGGGAACACCGGGGAGCTGTTTTTT,CASSLSSGGNTGELFF
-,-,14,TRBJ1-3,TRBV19,TGTGCCAGTAGCATTGGGACAACTGGAAACACCATATATTTT,CASSIGTTGNTIYF
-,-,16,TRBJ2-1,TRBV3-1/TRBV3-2,TGTGCCAGCAGCCAAGATAGGGGGGGGCTGCCGAATGAGCAGTTCTTC,CASSQDRGGLPNEQFF
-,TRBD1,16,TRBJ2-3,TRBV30,TGTGCCTGGAGTGTCGCACAGGGGTGGGTTGGGAATGGGCAGTATTTT,CAWSVAQGWVGNGQYF